This T cell receptor (beta chain) was identified during a study of cytomegalovirus exposure and HLA in healthy donors. On the study more broadly: As released early, the data held 70 million to 95 million unique TCRs from HLA-typed donors.

The study's findings and limits: HLA allele associations emerged for under 20,000 TCR beta sequences in a later analysis, at 0.05 false discovery rate. More clonal expansion characterized HLA-associated TCR beta chains than equally common others in a later analysis. Likely technical artifact: a cluster of highly shared sequence variants.

Concerning this clone itself: The antigen remains unidentified.

60 Vbeta and 13 Jbeta primers were used in PCR. Profiling relied on immunoSEQ multiplex PCR, and the TCRdb table lists in-frame clones only, not all of them. Altogether about 180,000 clones are present, about 80% being singletons, with the ten largest covering more than 3.5%. CDR1 is SGHDN and CDR2 is FVKESK in the germline V gene. The CDR3 contains 15 residues. The V and J ends lost 1 base and 9 bases respectively, with 16 bases between them. Material for sequencing was PBMCs. This TCR came from a woman aged 55-75 years in good health and CMV-seropositive. The rearrangement uses TRBV14 and TRBJ2-1, with a tentative D call TRBD2 (6 bases). The DNA for the CDR3 is TGTGCCAGCAGCCAAGCGGGACTTAGCTGGGCTGAGCAGTTCTTC. Protein: CASSQAGLSWAEQFF.